This T cell receptor beta chain emerged from a study of response to subunit inactivated influenza vaccine. Remarks on this clonotype: Its antigen is unidentified.

TCRdb itself ran the RT-PCR reads through MiXCR, one entry per CDR3 protein. The table includes about 540,000 distinct CDR3 sequences, approximately 20% detected once. The CDR3 consists of 14 residues. CDR1 is MNHEY and CDR2 is SVGAGI in the germline V gene. The ends were cut back, 2 bases at V and 5 bases at J, with 12 bases in the middle. Study conclusions and caveats: With each seasonal influenza vaccination, the authors suggested, few new T cells are recruited.

These records were also assigned to another study, of T cells expressing NK-cell markers. This second report adds: TCR beta cDNA was generated via 5'RACE template switching incorporating UMIs. Sorted CD3+CD56+NKG2C+, CD3+CD56+NKG2C- and CD3+CD56-NKG2C+ T-cell subsets were beta-chain profiled. Seven sequenced donors out of eight were HCMV-seropositive, one seronegative. Clones of NKG2C+ T cells that had expanded were of unclear HCMV specificity.

The material was CD4+ T cells sorted from PBMCs, obtained 12 days after vaccination. This sequence was found in a man between 45 and 60 years old who received an inactivated influenza vaccine. The J gene is TRBJ1-2, the V gene TRBV6-5; D gene ambiguous. CDR3 amino acids: CASSYGQTSYGYTF. In DNA form, the CDR3 reads TGTGCCAGCAGTTACGGGCAGACCTCGTATGGCTACACCTTC.